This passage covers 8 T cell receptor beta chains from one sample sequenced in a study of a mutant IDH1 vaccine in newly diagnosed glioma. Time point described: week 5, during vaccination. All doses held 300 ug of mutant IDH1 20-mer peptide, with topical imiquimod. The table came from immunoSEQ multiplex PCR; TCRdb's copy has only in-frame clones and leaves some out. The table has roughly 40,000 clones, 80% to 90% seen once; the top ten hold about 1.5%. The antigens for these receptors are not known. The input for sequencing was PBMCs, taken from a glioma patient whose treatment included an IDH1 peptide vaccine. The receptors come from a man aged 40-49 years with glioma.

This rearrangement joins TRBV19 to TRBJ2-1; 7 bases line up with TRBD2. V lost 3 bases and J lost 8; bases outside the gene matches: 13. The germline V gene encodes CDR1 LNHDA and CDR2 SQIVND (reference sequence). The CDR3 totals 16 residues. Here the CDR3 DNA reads TGTGCCAGTAGTATGGGGTGGGGCGGGAGTAGGTATGAGCAGTTCTTC. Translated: CASSMGWGGSRYEQFF.

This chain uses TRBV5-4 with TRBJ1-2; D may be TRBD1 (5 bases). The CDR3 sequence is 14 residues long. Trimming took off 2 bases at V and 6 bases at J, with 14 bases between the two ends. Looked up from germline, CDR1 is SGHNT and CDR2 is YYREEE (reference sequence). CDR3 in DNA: TGTGCCAGCAGCTTCGGAGGGACCTCTCATGGCTACACCTTC. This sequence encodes CASSFGGTSHGYTF.

The CDR3, as DNA: TGTGCCAGCAGTTCGTCTAGCGCGAGCAGGGATACGCAGTATTTT. Residues: CASSSSSASRDTQYF. The chain is built from TRBV28 and TRBJ2-3; possible D gene TRBD2, 6 bases. V gave up 4 bases and J gave up 6 bases, with 17 bases separating them. Per the germline V gene, CDR1 is MDHEN and CDR2 is SYDVKM. The CDR3 loop spans 15 amino acids.

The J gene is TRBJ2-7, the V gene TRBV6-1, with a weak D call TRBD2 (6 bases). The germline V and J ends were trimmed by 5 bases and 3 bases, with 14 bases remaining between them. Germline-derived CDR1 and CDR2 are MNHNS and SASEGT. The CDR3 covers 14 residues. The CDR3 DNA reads TGTGCCAGCAGTCCCAGCGGGCTGGGCTACGAGCAGTACTTC. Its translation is CASSPSGLGYEQYF.

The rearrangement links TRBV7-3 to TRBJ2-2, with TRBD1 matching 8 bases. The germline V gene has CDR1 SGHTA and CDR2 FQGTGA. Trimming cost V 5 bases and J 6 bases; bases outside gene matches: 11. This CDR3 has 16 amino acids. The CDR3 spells CASSPSGQGLSGELFF. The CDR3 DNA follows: TGTGCCAGCAGCCCCAGTGGACAGGGATTGTCCGGGGAGCTGTTTTTT.

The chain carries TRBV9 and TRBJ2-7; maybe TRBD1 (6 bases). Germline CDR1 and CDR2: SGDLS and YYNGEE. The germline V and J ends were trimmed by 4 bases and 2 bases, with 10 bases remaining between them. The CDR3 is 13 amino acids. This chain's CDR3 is CASSPRTAYEQYF. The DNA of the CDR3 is TGTGCCAGCAGCCCCCGGACAGCCTACGAGCAGTACTTC.

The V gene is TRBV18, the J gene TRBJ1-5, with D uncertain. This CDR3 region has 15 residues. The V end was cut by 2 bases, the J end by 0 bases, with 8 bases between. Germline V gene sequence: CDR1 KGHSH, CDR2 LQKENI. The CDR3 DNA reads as TGTGCCAGCTCACCAGGGATTAATAGCAATCAGCCCCAGCATTTT. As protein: CASSPGINSNQPQHF.

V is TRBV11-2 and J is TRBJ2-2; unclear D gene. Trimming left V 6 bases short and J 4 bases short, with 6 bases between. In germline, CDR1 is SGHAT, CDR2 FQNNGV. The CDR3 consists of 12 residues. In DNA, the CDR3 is TGTGCCAGCAGACCCCCCACCGGGGAGCTGTTTTTT. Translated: CASRPPTGELFF.